The present T cell receptor (beta chain) was sequenced within a study of blood T cells in healthy people across ages. This CDR3 region has 15 residues. The V gene's germline CDR1 is LNHNV and CDR2 YYDKDF (reference sequence). With 3 bases clipped from V and 3 bases from J, the junction kept 8 bases outside the gene matches. A second 7 to 11 cycle PCR used barcoded and J-beta primers. A single record per CDR3 protein comes from TCRdb applying MiXCR to the 5' RACE reads. The table lists 1.5 million to 2 million distinct CDR3 sequences, roughly 30% of them singletons. The source of this sequence is a woman in her 30s in good health. The sample consisted of blood. The chain combines TRBV15 with TRBJ2-7, with 7 bases that match TRBD2. CDR3 sequence: CATSRWGGTNYEQYF. The CDR3 nucleotides are TGTGCCACCAGCAGGTGGGGGGGTACCAACTACGAGCAGTACTTC.